Here is one T cell receptor (beta chain) with its context. Its antigen is unknown. This entry is derived from a study of cytomegalovirus exposure and HLA in healthy donors. Whole-study findings and limits: A later analysis linked a missense DCLRE1C variant to TCR beta V- and J-gene trimming.

This CDR3 region has 14 residues. The V end was cut by 3 bases, the J end by 0 bases, with 8 bases between. CDR1 is MNHEY and CDR2 is SVGAGI in the germline V gene. Primers for the PCR totalled 60 Vbeta and 13 Jbeta. Profiling relied on immunoSEQ multiplex PCR, and the TCRdb table lists in-frame clones only, not all of them. The table includes 70,000 to 95,000 clones, approximately 80% detected once. The chain uses TRBV6-5 and TRBJ1-2; possibly TRBD1 for D (5 bases). Sequenced material: PBMCs. The source is a human donor in good health. CDR3 DNA: TGTGCCAGCAGTTATGACAGAGCTAACTATGGCTACACCTTC. This gives the protein CASSYDRANYGYTF.